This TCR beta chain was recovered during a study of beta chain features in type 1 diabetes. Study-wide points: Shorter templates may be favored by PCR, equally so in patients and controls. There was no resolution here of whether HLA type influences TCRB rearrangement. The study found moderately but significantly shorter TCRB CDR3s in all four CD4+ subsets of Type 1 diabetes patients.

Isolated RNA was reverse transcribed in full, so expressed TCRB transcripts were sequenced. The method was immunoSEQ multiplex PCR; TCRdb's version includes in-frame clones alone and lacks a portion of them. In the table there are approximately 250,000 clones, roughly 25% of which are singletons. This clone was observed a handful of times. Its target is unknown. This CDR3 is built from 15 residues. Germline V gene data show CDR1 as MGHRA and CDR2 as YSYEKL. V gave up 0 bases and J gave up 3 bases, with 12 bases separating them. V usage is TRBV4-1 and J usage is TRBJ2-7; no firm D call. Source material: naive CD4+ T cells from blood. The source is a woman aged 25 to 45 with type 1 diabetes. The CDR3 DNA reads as TGCGCCAGCAGCCAAGATCTCGGAGCCTACTACGAGCAGTACTTC. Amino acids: CASSQDLGAYYEQYF.